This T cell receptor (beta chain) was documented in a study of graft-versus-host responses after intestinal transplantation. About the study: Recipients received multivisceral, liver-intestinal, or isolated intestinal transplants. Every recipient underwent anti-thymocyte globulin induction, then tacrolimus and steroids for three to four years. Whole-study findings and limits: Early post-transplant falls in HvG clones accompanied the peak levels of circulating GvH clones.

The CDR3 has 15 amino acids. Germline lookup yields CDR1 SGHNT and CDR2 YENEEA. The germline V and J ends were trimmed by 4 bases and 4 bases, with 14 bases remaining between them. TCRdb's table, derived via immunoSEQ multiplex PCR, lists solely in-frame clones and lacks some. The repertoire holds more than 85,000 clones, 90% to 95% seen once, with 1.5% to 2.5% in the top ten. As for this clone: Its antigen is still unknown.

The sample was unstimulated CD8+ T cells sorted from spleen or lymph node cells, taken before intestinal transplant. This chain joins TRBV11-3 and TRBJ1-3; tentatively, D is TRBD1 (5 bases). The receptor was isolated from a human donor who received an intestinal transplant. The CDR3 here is CASSWGLSGGNTIYF. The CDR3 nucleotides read TGTGCCAGCAGCTGGGGACTTTCAGGAGGAAACACCATATATTTT.